Listed below are T cell receptor beta chains from one sample, sequenced in a study of T-cell reconstitution after alpha-beta-depleted transplantation in children. A single record per CDR3 protein comes from TCRdb applying MiXCR to the PCR reads. The sample includes 360,000 or so distinct CDR3 sequences, around 21% seen only once; the top ten take approximately 3.9%. The specimen comprised PBMCs from the stem cell graft donor, sampled from the stem cell graft. The receptors derive from a human donor who donated a stem cell graft to a child with acute myeloid leukemia. Both conserved end residues are part of each CDR3. The order of the fields is D gene, J gene, clone size, V gene, CDR3 protein, CDR3 DNA. D genes are given only for firm matches. Some rows mark clone size as missing; the rest say once, few, many or name a class of expanded clone.

d_call: TRBD1
j_call: TRBJ2-7
clone_size: many
v_call: TRBV7-9
cdr3_aa: CASSLSGQGAWEQYF
cdr3_nt: TGTGCCAGCAGCTTATCAGGACAGGGGGCGTGGGAGCAGTACTTC

d_call: TRBD1
j_call: TRBJ1-1
clone_size: few
v_call: TRBV20-1
cdr3_aa: CSANRGSTEAFF
cdr3_nt: TGCAGTGCTAACAGGGGGAGCACTGAAGCTTTCTTT

d_call: -
j_call: TRBJ1-2
clone_size: -
v_call: TRBV20-1
cdr3_aa: CSADDLNYGYTF
cdr3_nt: TGCAGTGCCGACGACCTTAACTATGGCTACACCTTC

d_call: TRBD2
j_call: TRBJ2-5
clone_size: many
v_call: TRBV20-1
cdr3_aa: CSARVLAGISFLETQYF
cdr3_nt: TGCAGTGCTAGAGTACTAGCGGGAATCTCTTTCCTGGAGACCCAGTACTTC

d_call: -
j_call: TRBJ1-1
clone_size: -
v_call: TRBV29-1
cdr3_aa: CSVAPSPGAEAFF
cdr3_nt: TGCAGCGTTGCGCCGTCGCCCGGGGCTGAAGCTTTCTTT

d_call: TRBD2
j_call: TRBJ2-1
clone_size: -
v_call: TRBV29-1
cdr3_aa: CSVSGGRLAESYNEQFF
cdr3_nt: TGCAGCGTTTCGGGAGGTCGGCTAGCGGAGAGCTACAATGAGCAGTTCTTC

d_call: TRBD2
j_call: TRBJ2-5
clone_size: many
v_call: TRBV12-3/TRBV12-4
cdr3_aa: CASSPPPGGQETQYF
cdr3_nt: TGTGCCAGCTCGCCCCCCCCGGGAGGGCAAGAGACCCAGTACTTC

d_call: TRBD2
j_call: TRBJ2-1
clone_size: -
v_call: TRBV12-3/TRBV12-4
cdr3_aa: CASRRQGASGRINEQFF
cdr3_nt: TGTGCCAGCAGACGTCAAGGGGCTAGCGGGAGGATAAATGAGCAGTTCTTC

d_call: -
j_call: TRBJ2-7
clone_size: -
v_call: TRBV12-3/TRBV12-4
cdr3_aa: CASSLGAEWEQYF
cdr3_nt: TGTGCCAGCAGTTTAGGGGCAGAGTGGGAGCAGTACTTC

d_call: -
j_call: TRBJ2-1
clone_size: -
v_call: TRBV27
cdr3_aa: CASSFGGREQFF
cdr3_nt: TGTGCCAGCAGTTTTGGGGGGCGTGAGCAGTTCTTC

d_call: -
j_call: TRBJ2-7
clone_size: many
v_call: TRBV12-3/TRBV12-4
cdr3_aa: CASSLAGTYEQYF
cdr3_nt: TGTGCCAGCAGTTTGGCAGGGACCTACGAGCAGTACTTC

d_call: TRBD2
j_call: TRBJ2-3
clone_size: few
v_call: TRBV29-1
cdr3_aa: CSVAGASGGTGPDTQYF
cdr3_nt: TGCAGCGTCGCCGGGGCTAGCGGAGGAACCGGGCCAGATACGCAGTATTTT

d_call: TRBD1
j_call: TRBJ2-7
clone_size: -
v_call: TRBV5-1
cdr3_aa: CASSATGGGPYEQYF
cdr3_nt: TGCGCCAGCAGCGCTACAGGGGGCGGTCCCTACGAGCAGTACTTC

d_call: TRBD2
j_call: TRBJ2-7
clone_size: -
v_call: TRBV28
cdr3_aa: CASRQAGSSYEQYF
cdr3_nt: TGTGCCAGCAGGCAAGCGGGATCCTCCTACGAGCAGTACTTC

d_call: TRBD1
j_call: TRBJ1-4
clone_size: -
v_call: TRBV20-1
cdr3_aa: CSAGTGGRNEKLFF
cdr3_nt: TGCAGTGCCGGGACAGGGGGGAGAAATGAAAAACTGTTTTTT

d_call: -
j_call: TRBJ1-6
clone_size: -
v_call: TRBV20-1
cdr3_aa: CSAETTNSPLHF
cdr3_nt: TGCAGTGCGGAGACGACTAATTCACCCCTCCACTTT

d_call: -
j_call: TRBJ2-5
clone_size: many
v_call: TRBV6-1
cdr3_aa: CASAAGSLVTETQYF
cdr3_nt: TGTGCCAGCGCTGCAGGGAGTCTAGTTACGGAGACCCAGTACTTC

d_call: -
j_call: TRBJ2-7
clone_size: few
v_call: TRBV28
cdr3_aa: CASSFESSYEQYF
cdr3_nt: TGTGCCAGCAGTTTTGAGAGCTCCTACGAGCAGTACTTC